This T cell receptor (beta chain) was recovered during a study of cytomegalovirus exposure and HLA in healthy donors. The study's findings and limits: In an earlier analysis, most TCR beta V segments were productive about 87% or about 30% of the time. A missense variant in DCLRE1C was later tied to TCR beta V- and J-gene trimming.

Primers for the PCR totalled 60 Vbeta and 13 Jbeta. TCRdb's table, derived via immunoSEQ multiplex PCR, lists solely in-frame clones and lacks some. This table holds hundreds of thousands of clones, approximately 70% found once. Germline V gene sequence: CDR1 SNHLY, CDR2 FYNNEI. V lost 6 bases, J lost 4 bases, and 13 bases lay in between. The CDR3 contains 14 residues. To note about this clone: No antigen is known for it.

Each donor's status was that of a healthy bone marrow donor. The sequencing input was PBMCs. This receptor was taken from a female donor in good health and CMV-seronegative. The chain couples TRBV2 to TRBJ2-4; D might be TRBD2 (6 bases). CDR3 in amino acids: CASRDPGVKNIQYF. CDR3 DNA sequence: TGTGCCAGCAGAGACCCGGGAGTAAAAAACATTCAGTACTTC.